This T cell receptor (beta chain) is from a study of somatic mutations in cytotoxic T cells in rheumatoid arthritis. Study background: There were some V beta antibody-stained T-cell populations flow-sorted at nearly 100% purity, and these included V beta1+ cells sequenced for TCRB.

Study-wide findings and caveats: Antigens recognized by the expanded CD8+ clones were unknown.

As processed by the authors: Among patient CD8+ clones larger than 1%, matches to published virus-specific TCRB sequences were rare. Clones were sequenced by immunoSEQ multiplex PCR, and TCRdb holds only the in-frame ones, with some missing. The V and J calls and clone size come from that table; D and trimming were worked out from the DNA. This sample has some 20,000 clones; about 85% occur once, and the top ten carry 13% to 15%. Each population, CD4+ and CD8+ cells, was isolated by positive magnetic bead selection and checked for purity by flow cytometry. The CDR3 loop spans 14 amino acids. Trimming pared 2 bases from V and 3 bases from J, leaving 11 bases between. Germline V CDR1 and CDR2: SGHNT, YENEEA. For this clone: Its target is not known.

The clonotype originates from an adult with rheumatoid arthritis. The chain employs TRBV11-3 and TRBJ2-7; possible D gene TRBD2, 5 bases. The sample was CD8+ T cells sorted from blood. This CDR3 is CASSLPGLRYEQYF. CDR3 in DNA: TGTGCCAGCAGCTTACCCGGACTGCGCTACGAGCAGTACTTC.